This T cell receptor beta chain was documented in a study of immune heterogeneity within non-small cell lung tumors. Study information: With respect to histology, the tumors encompassed a handful of squamous cell carcinomas, fewer than 11 non-squamous carcinomas and 1 not otherwise specified. Study results and limitations: Some T-cell receptor beta clonotypes occurred at high frequency. These high-frequency clonotypes were largely distinct between individual patients.

Bulk tumor genomic DNA, about 600 ng per sample, was used as template. Collection of several biopsies per primary tumor, spaced far apart, took place during surgery. Samples came from untreated patients having curative surgery for newly diagnosed non-small cell lung cancer. Those donating were patients (newly diagnosed with non-small cell lung cancer) who were having surgery with curative intent. The TCR beta CDR3 region underwent multiplex PCR amplification with 32 V and 13 J primers. TCRdb ran MiXCR on the multiplex PCR reads and lists one entry per CDR3 protein. The sample has 20,000 to 25,000 distinct CDR3 sequences; approximately 30% are singletons. Remarks on this clonotype: Antigen unknown.

CDR3 size: 16 residues. CDR1 is SGHRS, CDR2 YFSETQ, per germline. V was clipped by 4 bases and J by 1 base, with 17 bases between them. The chain combines TRBV5-1 with TRBJ2-5; no reliable D call. The sequenced sample consisted of lung tumor tissue. This TCR derives from a man aged 35 to 55 with non-small cell lung cancer. The CDR3 DNA reads as TGCGCCAGCAGCGGCTACTCTACAGCCTTCCAAGAGACCCAGTACTTC. Translation gives CASSGYSTAFQETQYF.